The rows below give T cell receptor beta chains drawn from one sample of a study of cytomegalovirus exposure and HLA in healthy donors. Sequencing was performed with immunoSEQ multiplex PCR; in TCRdb, only in-frame clones are kept and a portion is missing. The sample shows 120,000 to 150,000 clones, around 79% of them seen only once. Sequencing was done on a sample of PBMCs. The receptors here all came from a male donor in good health and CMV-seronegative. Both conserved end residues are part of each CDR3. D genes are given only for firm matches. Clone size is not always given. Where it is, it says once, few, many or a class for expanded clones.

d_gene	abundance	j_gene	v_gene	CDR3aa	CDR3nt
TRBD2	.	TRBJ2-7	TRBV27	CASSLSTGGPGEQYF	TGTGCCAGCAGTTTATCGACGGGAGGGCCGGGCGAGCAGTACTTC
.	.	TRBJ2-1	TRBV7-2	CASSLTGNNEQFF	TGTGCCAGCAGCTTAACAGGAAACAATGAGCAGTTCTTC
TRBD1	.	TRBJ1-5	TRBV5-4	CASSSDRGSNQPQHF	TGTGCCAGCAGTTCGGACAGGGGGAGCAATCAGCCCCAGCATTTT
TRBD2	.	TRBJ2-3	TRBV7-3	CASSSPAGGTDTQYF	TGTGCCAGCAGCTCGCCTGCGGGGGGCACAGATACGCAGTATTTT
TRBD1	few	TRBJ2-2	TRBV6-5	CASKIDRGNTGELFF	TGTGCCAGCAAGATAGACAGGGGCAACACCGGGGAGCTGTTTTTT
TRBD2	.	TRBJ2-1	TRBV30	CAWSSGLAGGVGSYNEQFF	TGTGCCTGGAGTTCGGGACTAGCGGGAGGTGTTGGGTCCTACAATGAGCAGTTCTTC
TRBD2	.	TRBJ2-6	TRBV2	CASSERAGSGANVLTF	TGTGCCAGCAGTGAACGAGCGGGGTCTGGGGCCAACGTCCTGACTTTC
TRBD1	few	TRBJ2-7	TRBV5-6	CASSLGLGQGGEQYF	TGTGCCAGCAGCTTGGGGCTCGGACAGGGCGGCGAGCAGTACTTC
.	.	TRBJ1-1	TRBV6-6	CASRDSMNTEAFF	TGTGCCAGCAGGGACAGCATGAACACTGAAGCTTTCTTT
.	.	TRBJ1-2	TRBV30	CAWKVQGTNYGYTF	TGTGCCTGGAAAGTACAGGGAACTAACTATGGCTACACCTTC
.	.	TRBJ1-2	TRBV9	CASSVGTGLNYGYTF	TGTGCCAGCAGCGTAGGTACGGGGTTAAACTATGGCTACACCTTC
TRBD1	.	TRBJ1-1	TRBV4-1	CASSQPPRGRTEAFF	TGCGCCAGCAGCCAGCCCCCCAGGGGGCGAACTGAAGCTTTCTTT
.	.	TRBJ1-5	TRBV19	CASTPSPAGRYSNQPQHF	TGTGCCAGTACCCCCAGCCCGGCAGGCCGCTATAGCAATCAGCCCCAGCATTTT
.	once	TRBJ1-1	TRBV6-1	CASSEGEGEAFF	TGTGCCAGCAGTGAAGGGGAGGGGGAAGCTTTCTTT
.	.	TRBJ2-2	TRBV19	CASSPGDGYTGELFF	TGTGCCAGTAGTCCAGGGGACGGTTACACCGGGGAGCTGTTTTTT
TRBD1	.	TRBJ1-2	TRBV6-6	CASSYPRQGDGYTF	TGTGCCAGCAGTTACCCCCGACAGGGGGATGGCTACACCTTC
.	once	TRBJ2-2	TRBV5-5	CASRNQRRPSGTGELFF	TGTGCCAGCAGAAACCAGCGCCGGCCCTCGGGCACCGGGGAGCTGTTTTTT
TRBD1	.	TRBJ1-3	TRBV5-1	CASSRPGTGVSGNTIYF	TGCGCCAGCAGCCGTCCCGGGACAGGGGTCTCTGGAAACACCATATATTTT
TRBD1	.	TRBJ2-3	TRBV7-9	CASSPWKGASGTDTQYF	TGTGCCAGCAGCCCCTGGAAGGGGGCCTCAGGCACAGATACGCAGTATTTT
TRBD2	few	TRBJ2-2	TRBV4-2	CASKPLAGNTGELFF	TGTGCCAGCAAGCCCCTAGCGGGAAACACCGGGGAGCTGTTTTTT
TRBD1	.	TRBJ2-7	TRBV7-2	CASSENRGYEQYF	TGTGCCAGCAGCGAAAACAGGGGGTACGAGCAGTACTTC
.	.	TRBJ1-6	TRBV6-5	CASSSGGLNNSPLHF	TGTGCCAGCAGTTCCGGCGGCCTTAATAATTCACCCCTCCACTTT
TRBD1	.	TRBJ1-2	TRBV5-1	CASSFDRGWGYTF	TGCGCCAGCAGCTTCGACAGGGGATGGGGCTACACCTTC
TRBD2	.	TRBJ2-3	TRBV27	CASSPAGGPVGSTDTQYF	TGTGCCAGCAGCCCAGCGGGAGGGCCAGTCGGTAGCACAGATACGCAGTATTTT
.	once	TRBJ1-1	TRBV6-6	CASSSTREGTEAFF	TGTGCCAGCAGTTCCACCCGCGAGGGTACTGAAGCTTTCTTT
TRBD2	.	TRBJ2-7	TRBV7-2	CASSYGSGGVFEQYF	TGTGCCAGCAGCTACGGTAGCGGGGGTGTTTTCGAGCAGTACTTC
.	.	TRBJ2-6	TRBV6-6	CASSRRAGANVLTF	TGTGCCAGCAGTCGAAGAGCTGGGGCCAACGTCCTGACTTTC
.	.	TRBJ1-3	TRBV30	CAWTSTGSSGNTIYF	TGTGCCTGGACCTCCACAGGTAGCTCTGGAAACACCATATATTTT
.	.	TRBJ1-2	TRBV6-5	CASTGQAHGYTF	TGTGCCAGCACAGGCCAGGCCCATGGCTACACCTTC
TRBD2	.	TRBJ2-2	TRBV4-3	CASSQGSSGKTGELFF	TGCGCCAGCAGCCAAGGAAGTAGCGGGAAGACCGGGGAGCTGTTTTTT
.	once	TRBJ1-1	TRBV5-6	CASSFSDTEAFF	TGTGCCAGCAGCTTTTCCGACACTGAAGCTTTCTTT
TRBD1	.	TRBJ1-5	TRBV10-3	CAISDGTGGSNQPQHF	TGTGCCATCAGCGACGGGACAGGGGGTAGCAATCAGCCCCAGCATTTT
TRBD1	.	TRBJ1-2	TRBV18	CASSPVQGDYGYTF	TGTGCCAGCTCACCTGTGCAGGGGGACTATGGCTACACCTTC
TRBD2	.	TRBJ2-7	TRBV6-5	CASRTSGLAYEQYF	TGTGCCAGCCGGACTAGCGGGCTGGCCTACGAGCAGTACTTC
TRBD1	.	TRBJ1-1	TRBV6-5	CASSYEGANTEAFF	TGTGCCAGCAGTTACGAGGGGGCGAACACTGAAGCTTTCTTT
TRBD1	.	TRBJ1-1	TRBV6-1	CASILRPGGGTEAFF	TGTGCCAGCATCCTCCGGCCAGGGGGTGGCACTGAAGCTTTCTTT
TRBD1	once	TRBJ1-1	TRBV30	CARTDRDTLGNTEAFF	TGTGCCCGGACTGACAGGGACACACTAGGGAACACTGAAGCTTTCTTT
TRBD2	.	TRBJ2-3	TRBV7-6	CASSLSGMGADTQYF	TGTGCCAGCAGCCTTAGCGGGATGGGGGCAGATACGCAGTATTTT
TRBD2	.	TRBJ2-7	TRBV18	CASSATSGPTYEQYF	TGTGCCAGCTCAGCCACTAGCGGACCCACCTACGAGCAGTACTTC
TRBD1	.	TRBJ1-5	TRBV6-1	CASSEGTGIYSNQPQHF	TGTGCCAGCAGTGAAGGGACAGGGATTTATAGCAATCAGCCCCAGCATTTT
.	.	TRBJ1-1	TRBV5-4	CASSFQQVSEAFF	TGTGCCAGCAGCTTCCAACAGGTGTCTGAAGCTTTCTTT
.	once	TRBJ2-3	TRBV7-2	CASSLDSSSDTQYF	TGTGCCAGCAGCTTGGACAGTTCTTCAGATACGCAGTATTTT
.	.	TRBJ2-3	TRBV19	CASSIDSITQYF	TGTGCCAGTAGTATCGACTCCATAACGCAGTATTTT
.	.	TRBJ1-1	TRBV19	CASSFRVGTEAFF	TGTGCCAGTAGTTTCAGGGTAGGCACTGAAGCTTTCTTT
TRBD1	.	TRBJ2-7	TRBV11-2	CASSSGTGTEQYF	TGTGCCAGCAGCTCCGGGACAGGGACCGAGCAGTACTTC
TRBD2	.	TRBJ2-2	TRBV7-9	CASSLSSGVGELSF	TGTGCCAGCAGCTTGAGTAGCGGGGTCGGGGAGCTGTCTTTT
TRBD1	.	TRBJ2-7	TRBV30	CAWRPAGGEQYF	TGTGCCTGGAGACCTGCAGGGGGAGAGCAGTACTTC
TRBD1	.	TRBJ1-2	TRBV30	CAWSETGAGYTF	TGTGCCTGGAGTGAGACAGGGGCTGGCTACACCTTC
TRBD2	.	TRBJ2-5	TRBV5-1	CASSPGTSEAETQYF	TGCGCCAGCAGCCCCGGGACTAGCGAAGCGGAGACCCAGTACTTC
.	few	TRBJ1-1	TRBV11-2	CASRAGREMAFF	TGTGCCAGCAGAGCCGGACGGGAGATGGCTTTCTTT
TRBD1	.	TRBJ1-2	TRBV9	CASSVVGQGAVNYGYTF	TGTGCCAGCAGCGTAGTAGGACAGGGGGCGGTTAACTATGGCTACACCTTC
TRBD1	.	TRBJ1-1	TRBV6-5	CASKGENRGNTEAFF	TGTGCCAGCAAGGGGGAGAACAGGGGAAACACTGAAGCTTTCTTT
TRBD1	.	TRBJ1-6	TRBV5-4	CASSFGTGANSPLHF	TGTGCCAGCAGCTTTGGGACAGGGGCTAATTCACCCCTCCACTTT
.	.	TRBJ2-7	TRBV18	CASSLAGDPTYEQYF	TGTGCCAGCTCCCTTGCAGGGGACCCGACCTACGAGCAGTACTTC